The present TCR beta chain was sequenced within a study of siplizumab effects on memory and regulatory T cells. Study-wide results and limits: Whether the proliferating Tregs (from siplizumab cultures) were suppressive was not confirmed. Controls showed an average of approximately 27% Treg-derived mappable alloreactive CD4+ clones, while siplizumab showed about 71%. There appeared to be greater diversity in naive T cells than in memory cells, and naive T cells seemed major contributors to the alloresponse. Neither a naive nor a memory phenotype was assignable to roughly 75-96% of proliferating CD4+ or CD8+ clones.

Data came from immunoSEQ multiplex PCR; TCRdb stores just in-frame clones and leaves some out. The sample has approximately 92,000 clones; roughly 94% are singletons. The V gene's germline CDR1 is MDHEN and CDR2 SYDVKM. The J segment lost 8 bases and the V segment lost 1 base, leaving 2 bases of the junction unmatched. The CDR3 is 13 amino acids. Remarks on this clone: Antigen unknown.

The source material was non-Treg CD4+ T cells sorted from blood. This chain uses TRBV28 with TRBJ2-1; 7 nucleotides match TRBD1. This TCR came from a human donor in good health. CDR3: CASSLSDRDEQFF. The CDR3 region has the DNA TGTGCCAGCAGTTTATCAGACAGGGATGAGCAGTTCTTC.